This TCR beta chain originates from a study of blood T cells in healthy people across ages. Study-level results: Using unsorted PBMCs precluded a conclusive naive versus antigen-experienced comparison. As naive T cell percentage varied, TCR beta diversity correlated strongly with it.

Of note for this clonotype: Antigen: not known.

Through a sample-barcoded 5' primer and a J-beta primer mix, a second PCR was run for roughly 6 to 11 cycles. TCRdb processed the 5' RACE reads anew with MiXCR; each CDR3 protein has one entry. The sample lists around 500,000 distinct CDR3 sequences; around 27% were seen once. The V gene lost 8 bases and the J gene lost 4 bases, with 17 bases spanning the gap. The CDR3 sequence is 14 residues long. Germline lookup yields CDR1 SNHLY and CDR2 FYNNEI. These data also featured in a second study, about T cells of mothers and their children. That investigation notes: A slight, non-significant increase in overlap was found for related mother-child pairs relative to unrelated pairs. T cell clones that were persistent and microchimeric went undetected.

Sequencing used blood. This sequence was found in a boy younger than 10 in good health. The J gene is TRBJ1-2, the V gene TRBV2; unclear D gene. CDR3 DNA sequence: TGTGCCAGCCCCCGGTCCGGGTTGCTCTATGGCTACACCTTC. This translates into CASPRSGLLYGYTF. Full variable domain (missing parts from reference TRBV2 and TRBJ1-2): EPEVTQTPSHQVTQMGQEVILRCVPISNHLYFYWYRQILGQKVEFLVSFYNNEISEKSEIFDDQFSVERPDGSNFTLKIRSTKLEDSAMYFCASPRSGLLYGYTFGSGTRLTVV.